This record concerns one T cell receptor beta chain sequence. The method was immunoSEQ multiplex PCR; TCRdb's version includes in-frame clones alone and lacks a portion of them. The profile shows just over 250,000 clones, about 90% of them singletons. The data derive from a study of blood T cell repertoires in COVID-19. This CDR3 is 15 amino acids long. CDR1 and CDR2 from the germline V gene are GTSNPN and SVGIG (reference sequence). Trimming pared 5 bases from V and 1 base from J, leaving 15 bases between. This sequence joins TRBV30 and TRBJ2-4; no reliable D call. This TCR came from a woman aged 65 to 85 with COVID-19, enrolled during active disease. The sample was peripheral blood. CDR3 in amino acids: CAWQSTDSAKNIQYF. CDR3 DNA sequence: TGTGCCTGGCAATCTACAGATTCGGCCAAAAACATTCAGTACTTC.